The present T cell receptor (beta chain) was sequenced within a study of shared clonotypes between healthy human individuals. Naive CD8 isolation took CD45RO-negative cells positively selected for CCR7 and excluded terminally differentiated effector memory CD45RA+ cells. Points on this clone: The antigen is not known.

Study-wide results and limits: For naive CD4 cells, 4.5% to 6.5% of clonotypes were shared across a handful of donors.

CDR1 is SEHNR and CDR2 is FQNEAQ in the germline V gene (reference sequence). CDR3 length: 12 residues. V shed 11 bases, J shed 6 bases, and the junction held 9 bases outside the gene matches. Sequenced by immunoSEQ multiplex PCR; TCRdb stores in-frame clones only, minus some. The sample carries about 2 million clones, approximately 94% recorded once. This TCR was recovered from a man aged 18 to 29 in good health. The chain recombines TRBV7-9 with TRBJ2-7, with 8 nucleotides matching TRBD2. Source material: naive CD8+ T cells sorted from blood. The CDR3 is CASGTRDREQYF. CDR3 coding DNA: TGTGCCTCCGGGACTAGAGATCGCGAGCAGTACTTC. The complete variable domain, with remaining parts taken from reference TRBV7-9 and TRBJ2-7, reads DTGVSQNPRHKITKRGQNVTFRCDPISEHNRLYWYRQTLGQGPEFLTYFQNEAQLEKSRLLSDRFSAERPKGSFSTLEIQRTEQGDSAMYLCASGTRDREQYFGPGTRLTVT.